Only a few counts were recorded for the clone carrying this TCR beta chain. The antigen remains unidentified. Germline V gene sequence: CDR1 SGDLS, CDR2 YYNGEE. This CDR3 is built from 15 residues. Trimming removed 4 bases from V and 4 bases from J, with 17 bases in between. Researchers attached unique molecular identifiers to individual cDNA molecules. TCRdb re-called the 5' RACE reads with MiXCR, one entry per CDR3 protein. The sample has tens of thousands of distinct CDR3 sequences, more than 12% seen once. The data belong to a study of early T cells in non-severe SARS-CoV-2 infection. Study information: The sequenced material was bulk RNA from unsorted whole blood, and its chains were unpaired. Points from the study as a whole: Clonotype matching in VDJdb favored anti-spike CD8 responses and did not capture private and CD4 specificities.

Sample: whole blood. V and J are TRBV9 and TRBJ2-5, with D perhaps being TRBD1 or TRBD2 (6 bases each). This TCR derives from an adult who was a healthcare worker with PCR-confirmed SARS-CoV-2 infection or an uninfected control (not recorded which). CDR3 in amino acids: CASSSMGARGETQYF. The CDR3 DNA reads TGTGCCAGCAGCTCAATGGGGGCGCGGGGAGAGACCCAGTACTTC.